This T cell receptor beta chain was sequenced during a study of shared clonotypes between healthy human individuals (dated by TCRdb to 2020 to 2022). Notes on the research overall: Two women and a few men aged 18 to 49 years were included in the cohort. Per donor, three plates each were used for CD4 naive and CD4 memory, two for CD8 naive, and one for CD8 memory. To estimate repertoire size and how much clonotypes are shared between individuals, the study performed deep sequencing of blood TCR repertoires from roughly five healthy adults. To increase sequencing depth and limit assay-specific biases, TCR repertoire library preparation and sequencing were carried out by different laboratories using diverse techniques. Leukapheresis yielded between about 0.94 and 8.9 billion PBMCs per donor. Broader findings and caveats from the paper: Sharing across a few donors was observed for approximately 5% of naive CD4, under 4% of naive CD8, about 2.3% of memory CD4, and about 0.4% of memory CD8 clonotypes. Because the study included a small number of donors, the genetic and exposure-history diversity represented was limited. Pairwise subsampling led to the expectation that sequencing depth would affect the degree of clonotype sharing among donors. Compared with non-shared clonotypes, the clonotypes found in all four sorted-subset donors had higher generation probabilities. Naive subsets generally had larger estimated clonotype richness than memory subsets did. Sampling was restricted to blood, and TCR repertoires in tissue are likely to differ from TCR repertoires in blood. Incomplete sequencing was indicated by rarefaction of sorted-subset datasets, despite the large sequencing depth.

Healthy HIV-negative adults with no recently reported acute infections or vaccinations were included as donors. Only Caucasian adults living in Nashville, Tennessee, USA were represented among the donors. CD4+ T cells were enriched by magnetic negative selection, after which naive cells were positively selected on CD45RA and the negative fraction was taken as the memory subset. After blood collection by leukapheresis, PBMCs were isolated using Ficoll-Histopaque density gradient centrifugation and then cryopreserved in the vapor phase of liquid nitrogen. Purity and quantity of every magnetically sorted T cell population were checked by analytical flow cytometry. Genomic DNA was isolated from each sorted fraction and quantified by UV absorbance on a Nanodrop 2000c. From its cysteine to its phenylalanine, the CDR3 spans 15 amino acids. This entry keeps only the CDR3 DNA: 45 bases, framed from base 1. CDR1 and CDR2 (SGHRS, YFSETQ) derive from the germline V gene. Deletion took 4 bases off V and 0 bases off J, with a span of 14 bases between the germline ends.

Using the deep immunoSEQ assay, multiplex PCR amplified TCR CDR3 regions from genomic DNA. Genomic DNA extracted from each cell subset was distributed evenly over all wells of several immunoSEQ 96-well plates, and each plate served as one replicate. Each replicate PCR for sorted subsets received roughly 0.2 ug genomic DNA, equal to about 30,000 T cell genomes. Purified libraries were measured with a Qubit 3.0 fluorometer, size-checked on a Bioanalyzer 2100, and measured again with the KAPA Library Quantification kit. Every immunoSEQ 96-well plate was sequenced on a dedicated single-read 150-cycle Illumina NextSeq 550 flow cell. Processing in the source paper ran as follows. Because the immunoSEQ output held only junctional sequences and lacked quality scores, the filtering could not match the filtering applied to full-length reads. Sequences were annotated with PyIR, a Python wrapper for IgBLAST v1.9, using IMGT germline references to assign V/J genes and CDR3. Any read was removed if the V/J assignment was weak (E-value above 1e-6), the CDR3 was missing, or the read contained stop codons, out-of-frame junctions, or ambiguous translated residues. V3J clonotypes were defined by identical inferred V gene, J gene, and CDR3 amino acid sequence. Percentage overlap between repertoires was calculated by dividing the number of shared unique clonotypes by the size of the smaller repertoire. RTK rarefaction, the Chao1 estimator, and Recon v2.1 estimates of unobserved clonotypes were used to assess repertoire richness. OLGA was used to compute generation probabilities for all TCRbeta clonotypes that the gDNA method yielded from a handful of donors. The table comes from immuneACCESS by way of TCRdb, which keeps in-frame sequences with V and J called. Part of the clones is missing from these tables; in studies checked, under half for an unresolved V gene and the rest for unknown reasons. The V and J calls and clone size come from that table; D and trimming were worked out from the DNA. For this sample the table gives roughly 500,000 clones, of which roughly 95% were detected only once. The ten largest make up about 0.059% of the sample.

On this clone: Its cognate antigen has yet to be identified. No per-base quality is available; no much larger clone lies one base away.

The rearranged chain carries TRBV5-1 and TRBJ2-7; the D gene is perhaps TRBD1 or TRBD2, as each covers 5 bases. This TCR came from a woman in her 30s in good health. The sample taken for sequencing was naive CD4+ T cells sorted from blood. The cell subset or site label corresponds to: CD45RA+ positively selected. The CDR3 region has the sequence CASSPRDGLSYEQYF. The DNA sequence follows: TGCGCCAGCAGCCCTAGGGACGGCCTCTCCTACGAGCAGTACTTC.